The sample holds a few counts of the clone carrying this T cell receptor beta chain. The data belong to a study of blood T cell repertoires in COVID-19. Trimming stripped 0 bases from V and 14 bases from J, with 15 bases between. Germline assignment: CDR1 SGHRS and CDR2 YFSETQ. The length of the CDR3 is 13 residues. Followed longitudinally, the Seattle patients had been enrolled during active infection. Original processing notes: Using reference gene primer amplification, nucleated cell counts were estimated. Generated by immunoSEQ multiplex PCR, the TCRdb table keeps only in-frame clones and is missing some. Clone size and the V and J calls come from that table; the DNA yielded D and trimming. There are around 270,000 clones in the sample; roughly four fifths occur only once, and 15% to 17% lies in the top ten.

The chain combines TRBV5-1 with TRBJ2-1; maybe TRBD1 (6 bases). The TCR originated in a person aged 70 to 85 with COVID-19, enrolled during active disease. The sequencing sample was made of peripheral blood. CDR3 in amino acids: CASSLEVVGGKFF. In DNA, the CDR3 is TGCGCCAGCAGCTTGGAGGTGGTAGGGGGAAAGTTCTTC.